Below are 9 T cell receptor beta chains sequenced from a single sample in a study of pediatric ulcerative colitis. TCRdb's table, derived via immunoSEQ multiplex PCR, lists solely in-frame clones and lacks some. Here the sample spans around 65,000 clones, around four fifths being singletons. The source material was blood. These receptors originate from a boy aged 5 to 17 with moderate ulcerative colitis.

The chain couples TRBV7-9 to TRBJ1-4; D uncertain. In germline, CDR1 is SEHNR, CDR2 FQNEAQ (reference sequence). The CDR3 extends over 16 amino acids. V was cut by 4 bases and J by 0 bases, with 12 bases left in between. The CDR3 is CASSSYGGATNEKLFF. The CDR3, as DNA: TGTGCCAGCAGCTCATACGGAGGAGCAACTAATGAAAAACTGTTTTTT. The full variable domain, in which reference TRBV7-9 and TRBJ1-4 provide the parts outside the CDR3, is DTGVSQNPRHKITKRGQNVTFRCDPISEHNRLYWYRQTLGQGPEFLTYFQNEAQLEKSRLLSDRFSAERPKGSFSTLEIQRTEQGDSAMYLCASSSYGGATNEKLFFGSGTQLSVL.

The V call is TRBV5-5, the J call TRBJ2-7; D may be TRBD2 (5 bases). Per the germline V gene, CDR1 is SGHKS and CDR2 is YYEKEE (reference sequence). This CDR3 is 14 amino acids long. Trimming took off 0 bases at V and 7 bases at J, with 14 bases between the two ends. CDR3 sequence reads: CASSLGSGRLEQYF. CDR3 in DNA: TGTGCCAGCAGCTTGGGGAGCGGCAGGCTGGAGCAGTACTTC. The full variable domain, completed using reference TRBV5-5 and TRBJ2-7, is DAGVTQSPTHLIKTRGQQVTLRCSPISGHKSVSWYQQVLGQGPQFIFQYYEKEERGRGNFPDRFSARQFPNYSSELNVNALLLGDSALYLCASSLGSGRLEQYFGPGTRLTVT.

The rearrangement joins TRBV4-2 to TRBJ2-7; TRBD1 matches 11 bases. This CDR3 region has 14 residues. Losses at the gene ends were 4 bases for V and 4 bases for J; bases not matched to a gene: 3. Germline values: CDR1 LGHNA, CDR2 YNFKEQ. CDR3 protein: CASSRGTGGYEQYF. The CDR3 coding sequence is TGTGCCAGCAGCCGAGGGACAGGGGGTTACGAGCAGTACTTC.

The rearrangement joins TRBV2 to TRBJ1-5, with TRBD1 identical over 10 bases. CDR3 length equals 15 residues. The ends lost 6 bases at V and 7 bases at J; junction bases unmatched: 9. The germline CDR1 and CDR2 sequences are SNHLY and FYNNEI. Here the CDR3 reads CASSWEDRGRQPQHF. The CDR3 nucleotides are TGTGCCAGCAGCTGGGAAGACAGGGGGCGACAGCCCCAGCATTTT.

This chain uses TRBV7-3 with TRBJ1-2; weak D call: TRBD1 (6 bases). V shed 5 bases and J shed 8 bases, with 18 bases lying between them. This CDR3 is built from 14 residues. The germline V gene encodes CDR1 SGHTA and CDR2 FQGTGA. The CDR3 region has the DNA TGTGCCAGCAGCCCAGGGACACTAGATTTGGGCTACACCTTC. As protein: CASSPGTLDLGYTF.

The J gene is TRBJ2-7, the V gene TRBV11-2; D is ambiguous. The V end was cut by 1 base, the J end by 0 bases, with 4 bases between. The CDR3 contains 13 residues. From germline, CDR1 is SGHAT and CDR2 FQNNGV. The CDR3 here is CASSLGTSYEQYF. Written as DNA, the CDR3 is TGTGCCAGCAGCTTAGGGACCTCCTACGAGCAGTACTTC.

The CDR3 here is CASSQTTFSGANVLTF. DNA for the CDR3: TGTGCCAGTAGCCAGACGACGTTCTCTGGGGCCAACGTCCTGACTTTC. The chain joins TRBV19 to TRBJ2-6; D is unresolved. This CDR3 has 16 residues. Germline CDR1 reads LNHDA; CDR2 reads SQIVND (reference sequence). V was cut by 6 bases and J by 0 bases, with 12 bases left in between.

This sequence joins TRBV4-2 and TRBJ2-6, with no clear D. Germline CDR1 reads LGHNA; CDR2 reads YNFKEQ. Trimming pared 4 bases from V and 0 bases from J, leaving 16 bases between. This CDR3 spans 18 amino acids. In DNA, the CDR3 is TGTGCCAGCAGCCGCACTTCCCGGACGGGCTCTGGGGCCAACGTCCTGACTTTC. It encodes CASSRTSRTGSGANVLTF.

DNA of the CDR3: TGTGCCTCCTCGTTCCATGGACTAGCCTACGAGCAGTACTTC. It is translated as CASSFHGLAYEQYF. The chain combines TRBV30 with TRBJ2-7; 7 bases agree with TRBD2. The length of the CDR3 is 14 residues. J was trimmed by 2 bases and V by 7 bases; bases with no gene match: 11. Germline assignment: CDR1 GTSNPN and CDR2 SVGIG (reference sequence).